Listed here are 9 T cell receptor beta chains from one sample, sequenced in a study of T cells in women clearing cervical HPV infection. Profiling relied on immunoSEQ multiplex PCR, and the TCRdb table lists in-frame clones only, not all of them. The listing contains approximately 39,000 clones. Sequenced material: blood buffy coat. These TCRs come from a woman between 18 and 70 years old with a cervical HPV16 infection that either progressed to CIN3+ or cleared (not recorded which).

For this clone: The CDR3 goes on 3 residues after the read ends, and that part is filled in from the germline J gene. The chain has TRBV18 and TRBJ1-2; TRBD1 aligns across 7 bases. There are 14 residues in the CDR3. CDR1 and CDR2 from the germline V gene are KGHSH and LQKENI. The part of the CDR3 DNA that was read is TGTGCCAGCTCACCCACAACAGGGGCGGACGAC. Residues: CASSPTTGADD. The entire CDR3 reads CASSPTTGADDYTF.

A remark on this clone: The CDR3 end lies 3 residues beyond the end of the read and is filled in from the germline J gene. This sequence joins TRBV7-2 and TRBJ2-1, with 7 bases that match TRBD2. Germline CDR1 and CDR2: SGHTA and FQGNSA. The CDR3 has 15 amino acids. The trim removed 9 bases at V and 4 bases at J, leaving 12 bases unmatched. Incomplete CDR3 DNA: TGTGCCAGTGGCCGGCGGGCGGGGGAATACAATGAG. It codes for CASGRRAGEYNE. The whole CDR3 is CASGRRAGEYNEQFF.

Regarding this clone: The observed sequence ends 3 residues before the CDR3 terminus, with the missing tail filled in from the germline J gene. V is TRBV28 and J is TRBJ1-1, with 7 bases identical to TRBD1. The CDR3 is made up of 12 amino acids. Germline loops: CDR1 MDHEN, CDR2 SYDVKM. The CDR3 spells CASSFRDREAFF. The DNA read from the CDR3 is TGTGCCAGCAGTTTTCGGGACAGAGAA.

The CDR3 bases that were read are TGCAGCGTAACTGGGACAAGGGGAGGGGGGGAG. This gives the protein CSVTGTRGGGE. The entire CDR3 protein is CSVTGTRGGGELFF. The V call is TRBV29-1, the J call TRBJ2-2; D is possibly TRBD2 (7 bases). The read is 3 residues too short to cover the CDR3 end, so that end is filled in from the germline J gene. The CDR3 contains 14 residues. Germline V gives CDR1 SQVTM, CDR2 ANQGSEA. Trimming took 6 bases from V and 8 from J, leaving 19 bases between them.

As for this clone: The CDR3 end falls 3 residues outside the read, so it is completed with the germline J gene. The V call is TRBV5-1, the J call TRBJ1-6; D ambiguous. V was trimmed by 0 bases and J by 0 bases, leaving 10 bases between them. The germline V gene encodes CDR1 SGHRS and CDR2 YFSETQ. The CDR3 spans 17 residues. The part of the CDR3 DNA that was read is TGCGCCAGCAGCTTGGGACAAATGAGCTCCTATAATTCACCC. Translated: CASSLGQMSSYNSP. The full CDR3 protein reads CASSLGQMSSYNSPLHF.

About this clone itself: The read falls 3 residues short of the CDR3 end, and the missing part is taken from the germline J gene. The chain carries TRBV20-1 and TRBJ2-7; 10 nucleotides line up with TRBD1. Germline V gives CDR1 DFQATT, CDR2 SNEGSKA (reference sequence). V gave up 5 bases and J gave up 0 bases; unmatched junction bases: 22. This CDR3 has 20 residues. CDR3 loop: CSASRRNLGSGQGSSYEQYF. Partial CDR3 DNA: TGCAGTGCTTCTCGACGAAACCTCGGTTCGGGACAGGGGAGCTCCTACGAG.

Comment on this clone: The CDR3 goes on 3 residues after the read ends, and that part is filled in from the germline J gene. The chain joins TRBV28 to TRBJ2-1; maybe TRBD1 (6 bases). V lost 4 bases, J lost 2 bases, and 9 bases lay in between. Germline loops: CDR1 MDHEN, CDR2 SYDVKM. CDR3 length: 14 amino acids. The CDR3 bases that were read are TGTGCCAGCAGTTCCGGACAGACCTACAATGAG. Its protein product is CASSSGQTYNE. The full CDR3 protein is CASSSGQTYNEQFF.

As to this clone: The read halts 3 residues ahead of the CDR3 end, with the missing end drawn from the germline J gene. The rearrangement uses TRBV2 and TRBJ2-7, with D unclear. This CDR3 has 14 amino acids. Germline V gene sequence: CDR1 SNHLY, CDR2 FYNNEI. The germline V and J ends were trimmed by 4 bases and 4 bases, with 14 bases remaining between them. CDR3: CASSVTFSKYEQYF. The sequenced part of the CDR3 DNA is TGTGCCAGCAGTGTAACCTTCTCTAAATACGAG.

As concerns this clone: Coverage ceases 3 residues before the CDR3 finishes, and the germline J gene fills in the end. The genes are TRBV7-8 and TRBJ2-2, with a weak D call TRBD1 (6 bases). The germline V and J ends were trimmed by 5 bases and 0 bases, with 13 bases remaining between them. The CDR3 consists of 16 residues. CDR1 and CDR2 from the germline V gene are SGHVS and FQNEAQ. The CDR3 region is CASSPTDRANTGELFF. The DNA read from the CDR3 is TGTGCCAGCAGCCCGACGGACAGAGCGAACACCGGGGAG. The variable domain in full, with the rest retrieved from reference TRBV7-8 and TRBJ2-2, is GAGVSQSPRYKVAKRGQDVALRCDPISGHVSLFWYQQALGQGPEFLTYFQNEAQLDKSGLPSDRFFAERPEGSVSTLKIQRTQQEDSAVYLCASSPTDRANTGELFFGEGSRLTVL.